The next 29 T cell receptor beta chains were all read from a single sample in a study of blood T cell repertoires in COVID-19. Sequencing was performed with immunoSEQ multiplex PCR; in TCRdb, only in-frame clones are kept and a portion is missing. The sample yields roughly 230,000 clones, 80% to 90% seen once. Input material: PBMCs or T cells enriched from blood (not recorded which). The receptors originated from a woman aged 45-60 years who had been exposed to COVID-19.

The V and J genes are TRBV5-5 and TRBJ1-1; D unresolved. Germline CDR1 and CDR2: SGHKS and YYEKEE (reference sequence). Trimming shortened V by 5 bases and J by 7 bases, and 15 bases separated the two germline ends. The CDR3 contains 13 residues. The CDR3 loop is CASSLSWSVEAFF. The CDR3 region has the DNA TGTGCCAGCAGTTTGAGTTGGTCAGTTGAAGCTTTCTTT.

This clone was picked up one time. The J gene is TRBJ2-1, the V gene TRBV7-2; maybe TRBD1 (6 bases). Germline V gene data show CDR1 as SGHTA and CDR2 as FQGNSA. The CDR3 is made up of 16 amino acids. Trimming left V 3 bases short and J 0 bases short, with 12 bases between. In nucleotides, the CDR3 is TGTGCCAGCAGCTTCACGGGACACAGCTCCTACAATGAGCAGTTCTTC. Translated, it gives CASSFTGHSSYNEQFF.

The chain recombines TRBV10-1 with TRBJ2-7; 10 nucleotides match TRBD1. CDR1 and CDR2 (germline): WNHNN, SYGVQD (reference sequence). Germline trimming cut 7 bases from V and 6 bases from J; bases unmatched to any gene: 9. The CDR3 runs 14 residues. CDR3 DNA sequence: TGCGCCAGCAATGCCGGGACAGGGGTCGGCGAGCAGTACTTC. This translates into CASNAGTGVGEQYF.

The J gene is TRBJ2-2, the V gene TRBV6-5; weak D call: TRBD1 (6 bases). The CDR3 is 13 amino acids. From germline, CDR1 is MNHEY and CDR2 SVGAGI. Trimming left V 5 bases short and J 5 bases short, with 9 bases between. The CDR3 nucleotides read TGTGCCAGCAGTCGCCAGGGGACCGGGGAGCTGTTTTTT. Its translation: CASSRQGTGELFF.

The chain carries TRBV6-5 and TRBJ1-2, with a tentative D call TRBD1 (5 bases). With 6 bases removed from V and 4 bases from J, the gap between germline ends came to 15 bases. This CDR3 comprises 14 residues. Germline values: CDR1 MNHEY, CDR2 SVGAGI. Here the CDR3 reads CASRDVGTVYGYTF. DNA of the CDR3: TGTGCCAGCAGGGACGTTGGGACTGTCTATGGCTACACCTTC.

V and J are TRBV27 and TRBJ2-7; weak D call: TRBD1 (7 bases). The germline CDR1 and CDR2 sequences are MNHEY and SMNVEV (reference sequence). The CDR3 has 13 amino acids. The V and J ends lost 6 bases and 3 bases respectively, with 12 bases between them. The CDR3 DNA follows: TGTGCCAGCAGGCGGGACAGCTTCTACGAGCAGTACTTC. Its protein product is CASRRDSFYEQYF.

The chain is built from TRBV7-2 and TRBJ2-3, with a possible D match to TRBD2 (7 bases). Trimming cost V 5 bases and J 3 bases, with 9 bases left between them. This CDR3 has 13 residues. CDR1 is SGHTA and CDR2 is FQGNSA in the germline V gene. DNA for the CDR3: TGTGCCAGCAGCAAGGGGGGGACAGATACGCAGTATTTT. As protein: CASSKGGTDTQYF.

V usage is TRBV7-2 and J usage is TRBJ1-6, with D hard to call. Germline V CDR1 and CDR2: SGHTA, FQGNSA. Trimming stripped 6 bases from V and 14 bases from J, with 17 bases between. The CDR3 extends over 13 amino acids. CDR3 sequence reads: CASSLSSPGSLHF. DNA of the CDR3: TGTGCCAGCAGTCTTTCGTCCCCAGGATCCCTCCACTTT.

This chain's CDR3 is CASSLEYMNTEAFF. The CDR3 coding sequence is TGTGCCAGCAGCTTAGAATATATGAACACTGAAGCTTTCTTT. V is TRBV11-2 and J is TRBJ1-1; no clear D. CDR1 is SGHAT, CDR2 FQNNGV, per germline. The CDR3 extends over 14 amino acids. V was trimmed by 0 bases and J by 0 bases, leaving 5 bases between them.

The rearrangement joins TRBV5-4 to TRBJ1-6, with D perhaps matching TRBD1 (6 bases). Trimming took off 3 bases at V and 3 bases at J, with 13 bases between the two ends. CDR1 SGHNT and CDR2 YYREEE come from the germline V gene (reference sequence). The length of the CDR3 is 16 residues. The CDR3, as DNA: TGTGCCAGCAGCTCTTCGGGGGGGCTCTATAATTCACCCCTCCACTTT. This encodes CASSSSGGLYNSPLHF.

V gene TRBV4-1 combines with J gene TRBJ1-2; 7 bases match TRBD1. Per germline, CDR1 MGHRA and CDR2 YSYEKL. The CDR3 spans 16 residues. V trimming: 0 bases; J trimming: 2 bases; junction bases outside the gene matches: 6. CDR3 residues: CASSQDPQDRNYGYTF. The CDR3 bases are TGCGCCAGCAGCCAAGATCCTCAGGACAGGAACTATGGCTACACCTTC.

The V and J genes are TRBV5-1 and TRBJ1-2; tentative D call: TRBD1 (6 bases). The CDR3 is made up of 14 amino acids. The V end was cut by 6 bases, the J end by 2 bases, with 14 bases between. The germline gives CDR1 SGHRS, CDR2 YFSETQ. For the CDR3, the DNA is TGCGCCAGCAACCCATCCACAGGGAACTATGGCTACACCTTC. It translates to CASNPSTGNYGYTF. The full variable domain, in which reference TRBV5-1 and TRBJ1-2 provide the parts outside the CDR3, is KAGVTQTPRYLIKTRGQQVTLSCSPISGHRSVSWYQQTPGQGLQFLFEYFSETQRNKGNFPGRFSGRQFSNSRSEMNVSTLELGDSALYLCASNPSTGNYGYTFGSGTRLTVV.

The genes are TRBV3-1 (or the pseudogene TRBV3-2) and TRBJ1-1, with D tentatively TRBD1 (6 bases). The CDR3 spans 15 residues. Germline V CDR1 and CDR2: LGHDT, YNNKEL (reference sequence). Deletions cut 2 bases from V and 0 bases from J, with 10 bases between. DNA of the CDR3: TGTGCCAGCAGCCAATACCAGGGGATGAACACTGAAGCTTTCTTT. Its translation: CASSQYQGMNTEAFF.

This chain links TRBV6-2 or TRBV6-3 with TRBJ1-5; D unresolved. V gave up 5 bases and J gave up 4 bases, with 9 bases separating them. Germline CDR1 reads MNHEY; CDR2 reads SVGEGT. The CDR3 contains 13 residues. CDR3 bases: TGTGCCAGCAGTATAGACAAGAATCAGCCCCAGCATTTT. This encodes CASSIDKNQPQHF.

The chain joins TRBV9 to TRBJ2-3; a weak D match, TRBD2 (6 bases). V lost 4 bases to trimming and J lost 2 bases, with 23 bases between them. This CDR3 comprises 18 residues. The V gene's germline CDR1 is SGDLS and CDR2 YYNGEE. The CDR3 here is CASSPYLGGSLSTDTQYF. The CDR3 nucleotides are TGTGCCAGCAGCCCCTACCTTGGGGGGTCCTTGTCCACAGATACGCAGTATTTT.

The V and J genes are TRBV11-2 and TRBJ1-6; D ambiguous. The ends were cut back, 2 bases at V and 5 bases at J, with 13 bases in the middle. Germline assignment: CDR1 SGHAT and CDR2 FQNNGV. The CDR3 sequence is 16 residues long. The CDR3 DNA reads TGTGCCAGCAGCTTATACGTTACTAGAGATAATTCACCCCTCCACTTT. This gives the protein CASSLYVTRDNSPLHF.

J is TRBJ1-4 and V is TRBV6-5; D is possibly TRBD1 (6 bases). The CDR3 loop spans 14 amino acids. Trimming cost V 5 bases and J 0 bases, with 7 bases left between them. Germline assignment: CDR1 MNHEY and CDR2 SVGAGI. CDR3 region: CASSRTATNEKLFF. The CDR3 DNA is TGTGCCAGCAGTAGGACAGCAACTAATGAAAAACTGTTTTTT.

V and J are TRBV19 and TRBJ2-3, with 7 bases lining up with TRBD2. Losses at the gene ends were 5 bases for V and 2 bases for J; bases not matched to a gene: 7. CDR3 length: 15 amino acids. Germline-derived CDR1 and CDR2 are LNHDA and SQIVND (reference sequence). The CDR3 here is CASSAERGLTDTQYF. The CDR3 region has the DNA TGTGCCAGTAGTGCGGAGCGGGGCCTCACAGATACGCAGTATTTT.

This chain uses TRBV4-1 with TRBJ1-5; D unresolved. The CDR3 is 15 residues long. V was cut by 0 bases and J by 2 bases, with 8 bases left in between. The germline V gene encodes CDR1 MGHRA and CDR2 YSYEKL. The CDR3 protein is CASSQEVGGNQPQHF. CDR3 in DNA: TGCGCCAGCAGCCAAGAAGTGGGCGGCAATCAGCCCCAGCATTTT.

The rearrangement links TRBV3-1 (or the pseudogene TRBV3-2) to TRBJ2-3; D not certain. The CDR3 extends over 14 amino acids. Trimming left V 1 base short and J 2 bases short, with 7 bases between. CDR1 is LGHDT and CDR2 is YNNKEL in the germline V gene (reference sequence). The CDR3 loop is CASSQALFTDTQYF. The CDR3 region has the DNA TGTGCCAGCAGCCAAGCTCTGTTCACAGATACGCAGTATTTT.

The CDR3 nucleotides are TGCGCCAGCAGCCCGACGACAGGGCATGGGGACTATGGCTACACCTTC. Its translation is CASSPTTGHGDYGYTF. This sequence joins TRBV5-1 and TRBJ1-2, with 7 bases lining up with TRBD1. The CDR3 length is 16 residues. Germline CDR1 is SGHRS and CDR2 is YFSETQ. The trim removed 4 bases at V and 3 bases at J, leaving 12 bases unmatched.

J is TRBJ2-7 and V is TRBV5-1, with D maybe TRBD1 (6 bases). Germline V gene lookup returns CDR1 SGHRS and CDR2 YFSETQ. The germline V and J ends were trimmed by 4 bases and 2 bases, with 13 bases remaining between them. The CDR3 loop spans 14 amino acids. The CDR3 nucleotides are TGCGCCAGCAGCGCGACGACAGGAACCTACGAGCAGTACTTC. This translates into CASSATTGTYEQYF. Full variable domain (outside the CDR3, taken from reference TRBV5-1 and TRBJ2-7): KAGVTQTPRYLIKTRGQQVTLSCSPISGHRSVSWYQQTPGQGLQFLFEYFSETQRNKGNFPGRFSGRQFSNSRSEMNVSTLELGDSALYLCASSATTGTYEQYFGPGTRLTVT.

The J gene is TRBJ1-3, the V gene TRBV5-6; possibly TRBD1 for D (6 bases). The CDR3 has 15 amino acids. Trimming removed 0 bases from V and 5 bases from J, with 12 bases in between. Germline V gives CDR1 SGHDT, CDR2 YYEEEE. The CDR3 DNA is TGTGCCAGCAGCTTGGATCGGGGGGCGCGAAACACCATATATTTT. It translates to CASSLDRGARNTIYF.

The chain has TRBV30 and TRBJ2-2; TRBD1 might be the D (6 bases). Germline CDR1 is GTSNPN and CDR2 is SVGIG (reference sequence). This CDR3 is 15 amino acids long. Between the trimmed V and J ends, which lost 2 bases and 4 bases, there was a span of 14 bases. The CDR3, as DNA: TGTGCCTGGAGTCCCAGGACAGTGTTCACCGGGGAGCTGTTTTTT. Translation gives CAWSPRTVFTGELFF.

The genes are TRBV28 and TRBJ1-1; the D is unclear. Germline CDR1 and CDR2: MDHEN and SYDVKM. Between the trimmed V and J ends, which lost 6 bases and 3 bases, there was a span of 17 bases. The CDR3 totals 15 residues. CDR3 in amino acids: CASSETLSGDTEAFF. In DNA form, the CDR3 reads TGTGCCAGCAGCGAAACCCTATCCGGGGACACTGAAGCTTTCTTT.

This chain uses TRBV4-3 with TRBJ1-1; possible D gene TRBD1, 5 bases. This CDR3 comprises 17 residues. V lost 0 bases, J lost 1 base, and 15 bases lay in between. The germline V gene has CDR1 LGHNA and CDR2 YSLEER. The CDR3 here is CASSQDPGRGGNTEAFF. The DNA of the CDR3 is TGCGCCAGCAGCCAAGATCCTGGGCGGGGGGGGAACACTGAAGCTTTCTTT.

CDR3 nucleotide sequence: TGTGCCAGCAGCTCTAGGACTAGCGCAGATACGCAGTATTTT. It codes for CASSSRTSADTQYF. The chain links TRBV9 to TRBJ2-3, with TRBD2 identical over 9 bases. Germline CDR1 reads SGDLS; CDR2 reads YYNGEE. This CDR3 spans 14 amino acids. V lost 4 bases to trimming and J lost 4 bases; unmatched junction nucleotides: 4.

This clone was detected only once. This chain connects TRBV3-1 (or the pseudogene TRBV3-2) to TRBJ2-7, with D perhaps TRBD2 (6 bases). V was trimmed by 9 bases and J by 4 bases, leaving 10 bases between them. This CDR3 has 11 residues. CDR1 and CDR2 from the germline V gene are LGHDT and YNNKEL (reference sequence). CDR3 in DNA: TGTGCCAGTGGGGGGATGTACGAGCAGTACTTC. It yields the protein CASGGMYEQYF.

The V and J genes are TRBV30 and TRBJ1-1, with TRBD1 matching over 9 bases. The CDR3 is 14 amino acids. Trimming removed 2 bases from V and 7 bases from J; junction bases left unmatched: 8. CDR1 and CDR2 (germline): GTSNPN, SVGIG (reference sequence). DNA of the CDR3: TGTGCCTGGAGTAAAGACAGGGGGACGAGTGAAGCTTTCTTT. This codes for CAWSKDRGTSEAFF.